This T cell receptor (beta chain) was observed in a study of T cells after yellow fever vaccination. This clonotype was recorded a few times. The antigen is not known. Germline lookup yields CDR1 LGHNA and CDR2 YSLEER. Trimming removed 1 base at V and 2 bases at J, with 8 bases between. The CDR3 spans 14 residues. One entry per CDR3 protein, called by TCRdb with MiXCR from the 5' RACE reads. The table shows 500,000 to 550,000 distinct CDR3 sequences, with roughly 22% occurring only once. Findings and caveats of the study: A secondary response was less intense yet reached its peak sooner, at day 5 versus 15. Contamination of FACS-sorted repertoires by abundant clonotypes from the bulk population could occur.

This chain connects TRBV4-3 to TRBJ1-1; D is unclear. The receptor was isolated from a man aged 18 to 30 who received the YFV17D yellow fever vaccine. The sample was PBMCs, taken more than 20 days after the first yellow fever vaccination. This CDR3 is CASSQANGNTEAFF. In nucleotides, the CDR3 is TGCGCCAGCAGCCAAGCGAACGGAAACACTGAAGCTTTCTTT.